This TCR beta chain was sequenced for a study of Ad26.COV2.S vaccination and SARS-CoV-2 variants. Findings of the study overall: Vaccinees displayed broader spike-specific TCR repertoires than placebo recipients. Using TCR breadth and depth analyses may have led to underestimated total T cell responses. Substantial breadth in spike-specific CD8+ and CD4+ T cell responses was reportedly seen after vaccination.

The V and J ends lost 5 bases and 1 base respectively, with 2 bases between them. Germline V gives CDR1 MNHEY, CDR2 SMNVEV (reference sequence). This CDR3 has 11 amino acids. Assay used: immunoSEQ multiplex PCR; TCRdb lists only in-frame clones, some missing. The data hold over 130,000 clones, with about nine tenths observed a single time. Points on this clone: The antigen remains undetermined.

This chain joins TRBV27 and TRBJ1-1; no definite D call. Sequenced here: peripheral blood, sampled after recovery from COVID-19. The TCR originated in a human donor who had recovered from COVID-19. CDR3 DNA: TGTGCCAGCAGTCAGAACACTGAAGCTTTCTTT. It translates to CASSQNTEAFF.